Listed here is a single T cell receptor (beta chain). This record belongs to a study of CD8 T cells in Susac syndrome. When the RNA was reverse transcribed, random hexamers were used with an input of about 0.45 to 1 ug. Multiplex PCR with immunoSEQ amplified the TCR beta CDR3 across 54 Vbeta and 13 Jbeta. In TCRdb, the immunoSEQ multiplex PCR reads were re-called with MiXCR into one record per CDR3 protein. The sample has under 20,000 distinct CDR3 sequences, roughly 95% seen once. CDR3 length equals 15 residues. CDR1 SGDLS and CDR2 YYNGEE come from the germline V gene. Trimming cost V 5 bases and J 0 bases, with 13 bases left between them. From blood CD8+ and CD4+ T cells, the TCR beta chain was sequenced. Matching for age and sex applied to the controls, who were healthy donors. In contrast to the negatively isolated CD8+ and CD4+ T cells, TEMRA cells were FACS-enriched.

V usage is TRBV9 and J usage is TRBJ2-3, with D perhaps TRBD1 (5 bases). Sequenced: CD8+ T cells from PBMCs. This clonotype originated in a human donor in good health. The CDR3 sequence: CASSPEGESTDTQYF. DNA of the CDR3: TGTGCCAGCAGTCCCGAAGGGGAAAGCACAGATACGCAGTATTTT.